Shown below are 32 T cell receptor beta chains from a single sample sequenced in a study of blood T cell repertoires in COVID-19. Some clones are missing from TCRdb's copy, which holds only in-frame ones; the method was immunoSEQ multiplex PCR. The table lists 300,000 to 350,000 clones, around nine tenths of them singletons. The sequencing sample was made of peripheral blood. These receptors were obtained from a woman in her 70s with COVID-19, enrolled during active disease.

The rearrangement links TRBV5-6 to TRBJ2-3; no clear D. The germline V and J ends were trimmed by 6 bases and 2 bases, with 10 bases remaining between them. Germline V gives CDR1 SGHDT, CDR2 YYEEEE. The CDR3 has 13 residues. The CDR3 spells CASTLGSTDTQYF. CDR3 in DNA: TGTGCCAGCACCCTAGGATCCACAGATACGCAGTATTTT.

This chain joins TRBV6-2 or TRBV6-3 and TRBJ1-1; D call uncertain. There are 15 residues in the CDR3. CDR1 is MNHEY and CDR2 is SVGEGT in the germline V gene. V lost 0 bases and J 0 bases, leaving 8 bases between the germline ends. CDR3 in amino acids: CASSYSANMNTEAFF. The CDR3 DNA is TGTGCCAGCAGTTACTCCGCAAACATGAACACTGAAGCTTTCTTT.

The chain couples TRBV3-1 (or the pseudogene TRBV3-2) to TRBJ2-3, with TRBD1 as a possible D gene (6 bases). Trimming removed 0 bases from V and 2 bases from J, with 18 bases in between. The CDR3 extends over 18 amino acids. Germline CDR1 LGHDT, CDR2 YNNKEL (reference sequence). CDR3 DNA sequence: TGTGCCAGCAGCCAAGATTACCCAGGACAGATGTACACAGATACGCAGTATTTT. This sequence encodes CASSQDYPGQMYTDTQYF.

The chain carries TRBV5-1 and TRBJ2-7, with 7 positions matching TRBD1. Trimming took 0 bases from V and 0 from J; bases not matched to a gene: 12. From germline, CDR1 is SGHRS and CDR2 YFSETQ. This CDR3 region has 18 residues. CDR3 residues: CASSLGPTKGQSSYEQYF. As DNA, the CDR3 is TGCGCCAGCAGCTTGGGACCTACCAAGGGACAGAGCTCCTACGAGCAGTACTTC.

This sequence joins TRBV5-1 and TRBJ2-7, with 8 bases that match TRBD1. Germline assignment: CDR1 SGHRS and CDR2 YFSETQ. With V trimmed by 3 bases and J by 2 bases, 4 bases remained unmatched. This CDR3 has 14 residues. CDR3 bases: TGCGCCAGCAGCTCCGGACAGGGACCCTACGAGCAGTACTTC. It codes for CASSSGQGPYEQYF.

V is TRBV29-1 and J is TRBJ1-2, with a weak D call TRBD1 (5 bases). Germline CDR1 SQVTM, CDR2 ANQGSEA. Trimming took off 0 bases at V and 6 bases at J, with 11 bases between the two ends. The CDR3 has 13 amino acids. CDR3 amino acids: CSVEEPGVHGYTF. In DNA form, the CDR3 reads TGCAGCGTTGAAGAGCCGGGGGTCCATGGCTACACCTTC.

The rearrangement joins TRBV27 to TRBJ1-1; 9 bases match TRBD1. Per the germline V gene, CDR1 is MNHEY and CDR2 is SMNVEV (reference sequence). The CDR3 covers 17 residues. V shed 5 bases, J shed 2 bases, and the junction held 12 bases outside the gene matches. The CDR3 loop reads CASSKRTGEGVNTEAFF. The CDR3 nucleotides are TGTGCCAGCAGTAAACGGACAGGGGAGGGTGTTAACACTGAAGCTTTCTTT.

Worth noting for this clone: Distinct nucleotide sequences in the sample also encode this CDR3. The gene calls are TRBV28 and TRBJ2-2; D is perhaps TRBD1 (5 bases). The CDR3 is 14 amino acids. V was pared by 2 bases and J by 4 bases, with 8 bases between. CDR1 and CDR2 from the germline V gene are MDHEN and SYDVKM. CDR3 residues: CASSLRQFTGELFF. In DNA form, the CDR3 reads TGTGCCAGCAGTTTAAGACAGTTCACCGGGGAGCTGTTTTTT.

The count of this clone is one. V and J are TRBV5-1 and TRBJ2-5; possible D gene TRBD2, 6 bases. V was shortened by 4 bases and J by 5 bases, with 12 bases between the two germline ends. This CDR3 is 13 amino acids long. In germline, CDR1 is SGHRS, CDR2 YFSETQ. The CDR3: CASSPGEAETQYF. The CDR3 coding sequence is TGCGCCAGCAGCCCGGGGGAGGCCGAGACCCAGTACTTC.

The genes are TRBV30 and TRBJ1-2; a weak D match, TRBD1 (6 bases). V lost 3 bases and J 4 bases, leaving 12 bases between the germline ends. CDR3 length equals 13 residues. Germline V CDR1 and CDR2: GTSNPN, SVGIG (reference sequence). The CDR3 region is CAWSLGTTYGYTF. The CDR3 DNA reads TGTGCCTGGAGCCTAGGGACAACCTATGGCTACACCTTC.

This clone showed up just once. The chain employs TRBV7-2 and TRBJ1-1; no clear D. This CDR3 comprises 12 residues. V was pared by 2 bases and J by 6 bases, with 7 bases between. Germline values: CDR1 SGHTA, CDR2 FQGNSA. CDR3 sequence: CASSLYPAEAFF. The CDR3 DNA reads TGTGCCAGCAGCTTATATCCGGCTGAAGCTTTCTTT.

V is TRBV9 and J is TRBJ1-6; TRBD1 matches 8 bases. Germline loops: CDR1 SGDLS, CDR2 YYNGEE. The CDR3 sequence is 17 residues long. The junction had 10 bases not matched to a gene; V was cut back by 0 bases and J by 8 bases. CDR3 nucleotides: TGTGCCAGCAGCGTAGCCCCCAACAGGGGGTACGATTCACCCCTCCACTTT. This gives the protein CASSVAPNRGYDSPLHF.

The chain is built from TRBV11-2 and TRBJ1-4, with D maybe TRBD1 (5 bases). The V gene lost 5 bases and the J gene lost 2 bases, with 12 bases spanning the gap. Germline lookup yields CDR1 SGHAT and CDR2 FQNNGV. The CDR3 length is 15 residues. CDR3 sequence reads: CASSLRGMTNEKLFF. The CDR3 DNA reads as TGTGCCAGCAGCCTCCGGGGGATGACTAATGAAAAACTGTTTTTT. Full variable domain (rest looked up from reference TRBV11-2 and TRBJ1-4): EAGVAQSPRYKIIEKRQSVAFWCNPISGHATLYWYQQILGQGPKLLIQFQNNGVVDDSQLPKDRFSAERLKGVDSTLKIQPAKLEDSAVYLCASSLRGMTNEKLFFGSGTQLSVL.

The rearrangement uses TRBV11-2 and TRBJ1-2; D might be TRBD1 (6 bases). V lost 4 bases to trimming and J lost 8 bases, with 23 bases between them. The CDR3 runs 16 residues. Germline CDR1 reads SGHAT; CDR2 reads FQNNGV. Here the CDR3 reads CASSSEAPGHPRGYTF. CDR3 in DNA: TGTGCCAGCAGCTCAGAGGCACCGGGACATCCTAGGGGCTACACCTTC.

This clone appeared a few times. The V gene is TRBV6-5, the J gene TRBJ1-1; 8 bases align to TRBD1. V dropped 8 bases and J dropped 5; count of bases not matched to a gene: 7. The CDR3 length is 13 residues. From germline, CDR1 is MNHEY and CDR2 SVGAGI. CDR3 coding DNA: TGTGCCAGCCAGGGACAGGTGGAGACTGAAGCTTTCTTT. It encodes CASQGQVETEAFF.

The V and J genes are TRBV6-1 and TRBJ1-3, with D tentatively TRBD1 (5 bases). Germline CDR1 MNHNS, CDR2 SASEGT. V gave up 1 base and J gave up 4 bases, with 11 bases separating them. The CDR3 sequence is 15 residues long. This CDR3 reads CASSEGGLGGNTIYF. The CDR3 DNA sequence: TGTGCCAGCAGTGAAGGGGGACTGGGGGGAAACACCATATATTTT.

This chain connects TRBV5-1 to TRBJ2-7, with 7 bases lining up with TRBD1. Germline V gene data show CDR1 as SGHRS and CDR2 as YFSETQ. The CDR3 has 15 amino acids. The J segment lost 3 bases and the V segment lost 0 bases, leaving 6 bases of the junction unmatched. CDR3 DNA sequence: TGCGCCAGCAGCTTGGGGGGACAGTCGAGCTACGAGCAGTACTTC. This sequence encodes CASSLGGQSSYEQYF.

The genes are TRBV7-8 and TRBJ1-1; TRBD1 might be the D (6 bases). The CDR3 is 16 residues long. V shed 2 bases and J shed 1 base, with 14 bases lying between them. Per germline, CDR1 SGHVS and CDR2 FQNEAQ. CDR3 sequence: CASSLITGKWNTEAFF. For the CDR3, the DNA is TGTGCCAGCAGCTTAATAACAGGGAAGTGGAACACTGAAGCTTTCTTT.

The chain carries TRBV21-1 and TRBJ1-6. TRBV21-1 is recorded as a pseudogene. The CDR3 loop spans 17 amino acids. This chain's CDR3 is CASSKAPWGDHNSPLHF. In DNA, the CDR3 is TGTGCCAGCAGCAAAGCGCCCTGGGGAGATCATAATTCACCCCTCCACTTT.

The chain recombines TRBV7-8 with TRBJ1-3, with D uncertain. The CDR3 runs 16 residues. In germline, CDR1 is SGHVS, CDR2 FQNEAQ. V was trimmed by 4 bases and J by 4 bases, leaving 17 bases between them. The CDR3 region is CASSWSGSPAGNTIYF. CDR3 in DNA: TGTGCCAGCAGCTGGTCGGGATCCCCAGCAGGAAACACCATATATTTT.

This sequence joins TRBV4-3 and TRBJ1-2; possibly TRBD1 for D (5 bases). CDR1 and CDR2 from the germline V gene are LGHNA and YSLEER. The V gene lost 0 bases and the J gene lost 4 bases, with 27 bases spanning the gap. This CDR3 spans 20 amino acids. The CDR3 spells CASSQDRGTGHLPEPYGYTF. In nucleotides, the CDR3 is TGCGCCAGCAGCCAAGATCGCGGTACAGGTCACCTCCCCGAGCCCTATGGCTACACCTTC.

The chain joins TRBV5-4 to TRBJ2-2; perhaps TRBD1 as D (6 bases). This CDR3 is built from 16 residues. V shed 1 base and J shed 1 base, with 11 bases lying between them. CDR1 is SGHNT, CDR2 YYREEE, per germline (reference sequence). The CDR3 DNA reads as TGTGCCAGCAGCTTGTGGGGGACAAGGAACACCGGGGAGCTGTTTTTT. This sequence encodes CASSLWGTRNTGELFF.

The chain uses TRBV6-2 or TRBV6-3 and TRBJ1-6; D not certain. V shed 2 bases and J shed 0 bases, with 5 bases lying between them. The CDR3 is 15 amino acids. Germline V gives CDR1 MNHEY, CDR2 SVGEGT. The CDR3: CASSYESSYNSPLHF. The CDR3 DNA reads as TGTGCCAGCAGTTACGAGAGCTCCTATAATTCACCCCTCCACTTT.

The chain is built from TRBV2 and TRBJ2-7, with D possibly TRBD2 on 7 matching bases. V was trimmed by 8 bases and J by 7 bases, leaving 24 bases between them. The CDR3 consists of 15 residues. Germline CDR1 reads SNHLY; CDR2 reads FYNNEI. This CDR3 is CASRLPAGTSGEQYF. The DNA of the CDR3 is TGTGCCAGCCGTCTCCCAGCGGGGACATCGGGTGAGCAGTACTTC.

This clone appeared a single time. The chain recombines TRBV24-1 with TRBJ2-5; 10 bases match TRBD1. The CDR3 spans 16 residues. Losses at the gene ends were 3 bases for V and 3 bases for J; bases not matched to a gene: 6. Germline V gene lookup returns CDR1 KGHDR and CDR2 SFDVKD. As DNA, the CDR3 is TGTGCCACCAGTGATGCCGGGACAGGGGTAGAAGAGACCCAGTACTTC. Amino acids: CATSDAGTGVEETQYF.

CDR3 loop: CASWTPHSNQPQHF. The CDR3 DNA reads as TGTGCCAGTTGGACACCCCATAGCAATCAGCCCCAGCATTTT. The rearrangement uses TRBV19 and TRBJ1-5; the D gene is possibly TRBD1 (5 bases). The germline CDR1 and CDR2 sequences are LNHDA and SQIVND (reference sequence). Trimming pared 8 bases from V and 0 bases from J, leaving 11 bases between. The CDR3 is 14 amino acids.

Here the CDR3 reads CASSQRGGARETQYF. The CDR3 DNA is TGTGCCAGCAGCCAAAGAGGGGGAGCCAGAGAGACCCAGTACTTC. This chain uses TRBV3-1 (or the pseudogene TRBV3-2) with TRBJ2-5, with D possibly matching TRBD1 (6 bases). Germline CDR1 and CDR2: LGHDT and YNNKEL (reference sequence). Trimming took off 2 bases at V and 4 bases at J, with 14 bases between the two ends. The CDR3 runs 15 residues.

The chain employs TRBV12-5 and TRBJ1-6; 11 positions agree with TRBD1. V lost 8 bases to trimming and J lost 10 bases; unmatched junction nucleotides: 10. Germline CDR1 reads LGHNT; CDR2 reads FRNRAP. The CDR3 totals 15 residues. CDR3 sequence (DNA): TGTGCTAGTAGATTCGGGACAGGGGGAACCTCACCCCTCCACTTT. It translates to CASRFGTGGTSPLHF.

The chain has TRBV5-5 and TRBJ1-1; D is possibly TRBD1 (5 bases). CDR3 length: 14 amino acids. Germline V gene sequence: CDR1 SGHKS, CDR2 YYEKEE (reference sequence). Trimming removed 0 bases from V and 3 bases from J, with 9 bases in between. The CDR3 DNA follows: TGTGCCAGCAGCTTGGCCAGGGTTGACACTGAAGCTTTCTTT. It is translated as CASSLARVDTEAFF.

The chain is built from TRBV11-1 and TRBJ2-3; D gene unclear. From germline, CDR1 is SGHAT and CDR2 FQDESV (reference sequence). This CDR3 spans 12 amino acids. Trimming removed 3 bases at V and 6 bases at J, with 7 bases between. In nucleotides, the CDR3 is TGTGCCAGCAGCTTTAGTTTGGATACGCAGTATTTT. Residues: CASSFSLDTQYF.

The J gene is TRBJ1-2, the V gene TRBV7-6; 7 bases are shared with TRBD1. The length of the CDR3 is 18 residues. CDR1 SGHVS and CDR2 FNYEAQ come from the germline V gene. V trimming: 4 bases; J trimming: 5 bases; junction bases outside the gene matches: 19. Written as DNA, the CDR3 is TGTGCCAGCAGCTCTCGCTTCAGGACAGGCCCGTTTCGGTATGGCTACACCTTC. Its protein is CASSSRFRTGPFRYGYTF.

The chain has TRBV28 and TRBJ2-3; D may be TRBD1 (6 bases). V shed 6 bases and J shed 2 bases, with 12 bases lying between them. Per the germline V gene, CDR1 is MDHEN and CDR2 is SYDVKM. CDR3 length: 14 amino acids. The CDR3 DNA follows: TGTGCCAGCAGACTACAGGGTACCACAGATACGCAGTATTTT. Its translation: CASRLQGTTDTQYF.